A selection of T cell receptor beta chains follows, all from one sample in a study of CD8 T cells in ankylosing spondylitis. TCRdb reanalysed the 5' RACE reads using MiXCR and keeps one entry per CDR3 protein. The table has 220,000 or so distinct CDR3 sequences, about a sixth seen once. Sequencing input: blood, either unsorted or a sorted T cell fraction (not recorded which). These receptor sequences come from a male donor with ankylosing spondylitis. CDR3s include the opening cysteine and the closing phenylalanine or tryptophan. The D gene is left open where the match is weak. Only part of the rows carry a size: once, few, many, or a class if the clone is expanded.

cdr3_nt | cdr3_aa | j_call | d_call | clone_size | v_call
TGCAGTGCTAGAGATCGAGGTGGGGTAATCCACGAGCAGTACTTC | CSARDRGGVIHEQYF | TRBJ2-7 | - | - | TRBV20-1
TGTGCCAGCAGCTTGGCCCAGGACAGGGATGGCTACACCTTC | CASSLAQDRDGYTF | TRBJ1-2 | TRBD1 | once | TRBV5-6
TGTGCCAGCAGTTTAGGGCGTGAGCAGTTCTTC | CASSLGREQFF | TRBJ2-1 | - | many | TRBV12-3/TRBV12-4
TGTGCCAGCAGCTTAACGGGGGGACCTGGGGATACGCAGTATTTT | CASSLTGGPGDTQYF | TRBJ2-3 | - | few | TRBV7-3
TGTGCCAGCAGCACCCAGGACTTTTACGAGCAGTACTTC | CASSTQDFYEQYF | TRBJ2-7 | - | - | TRBV7-2
TGTGCCAGCAGTTTAAAACTAGGGGCTCAAGCTAACTATGGCTACACCTTC | CASSLKLGAQANYGYTF | TRBJ1-2 | - | - | TRBV27
TGTGCCAGCAGTTCCCCCCTCATCCATGAAGCTTTCTTT | CASSSPLIHEAFF | TRBJ1-1 | - | many | TRBV12-3/TRBV12-4
TGTGCCAGCAGTTTATTTGACTCCTACAATGAGCAGTTCTTC | CASSLFDSYNEQFF | TRBJ2-1 | - | many | TRBV27
TGCAGTGCTATGGACAGGGAAGGCACTTATGGCTACACCTTC | CSAMDREGTYGYTF | TRBJ1-2 | TRBD1 | few | TRBV20-1
TGTGCCAGCAGTTTGGGGGCTAGGCACACAGATACGCAGTATTTT | CASSLGARHTDTQYF | TRBJ2-3 | - | - | TRBV28
TGTGCCAGCAGCTCCGTAGGACAGCCGAACACCGGGGAGCTGTTTTTT | CASSSVGQPNTGELFF | TRBJ2-2 | - | - | TRBV6-1
TGTGCCAGCAGCCAACTGTCCGGGACAGGGGGCTCATTCTACACAGATACGCAGTATTTT | CASSQLSGTGGSFYTDTQYF | TRBJ2-3 | TRBD1 | few | TRBV3-1
TGTGCCAGCAGCGAAGGCGGGACCGGTATTGTGTCCGGGGAGCTGTTTTTT | CASSEGGTGIVSGELFF | TRBJ2-2 | - | many | TRBV7-9
TGCGCCAGCAGTGAGGAGACAGGGTCGGGAGATACGCAGTATTTT | CASSEETGSGDTQYF | TRBJ2-3 | TRBD1 | - | TRBV10-2
TGTGCCAGCAGTGAAGGGCCGATTAGCAATCAGCCCCAGCATTTT | CASSEGPISNQPQHF | TRBJ1-5 | - | few | TRBV2
TGCAGCGTTGAAGTCCGAGGGACCTACGAGCAGTACTTC | CSVEVRGTYEQYF | TRBJ2-7 | - | - | TRBV29-1
TGTGCCAGCAGCCCCGGGGGGACACCGCTGGCCGGGGAGCTGTTTTTT | CASSPGGTPLAGELFF | TRBJ2-2 | - | - | TRBV6-1
TGTGCCAGCAGTTACGTCGCAGCTAACTATGGCTACACCTTC | CASSYVAANYGYTF | TRBJ1-2 | - | - | TRBV6-2/TRBV6-3
TGTGCCAGCAGCTTAGGTCAGGGCGGGTATCAGCCCCAGCATTTT | CASSLGQGGYQPQHF | TRBJ1-5 | - | few | TRBV5-6
TGTGCCAGCAGAGTCGACAGGAACACTGAAGCTTTCTTT | CASRVDRNTEAFF | TRBJ1-1 | - | few | TRBV6-2/TRBV6-3
TGCAGTGCTAGAGATACTAGCGGGAGGGGTTGGGATGAGCAGTTCTTC | CSARDTSGRGWDEQFF | TRBJ2-1 | TRBD2 | many | TRBV20-1
TGTGCCAGCAGCCAAGGGACTAGCGGGATGAGCTCCTACGAGCAGTACTTC | CASSQGTSGMSSYEQYF | TRBJ2-7 | TRBD2 | - | TRBV7-6